This record concerns one T cell receptor (beta chain) sequence. Its specific antigen is unknown. Qualities for individual bases were not recorded, and no much larger clone is one base off. From the cysteine up to the phenylalanine, the CDR3 has a length of 14 residues. Only the CDR3 DNA is retained, 42 bases long and in frame from the first base. The germline V gene sets CDR1 to MNHEY and CDR2 to SVGAGI. For this chain, trimming is 5 bases at the V end and 7 bases at the J end, and the number of junction bases without a gene match is 8. The data were obtained in a study of cytomegalovirus exposure and HLA in healthy donors (dated by TCRdb to the late 2010s). General notes on the study: An earlier analysis of some 550 of the donors reported roughly 300 Gb of sequence data and around 120 million unique TCR beta sequences from 150 million to 200 million T cells. An early release that covered approximately 600 HLA-typed donors contained around 330 gigabases of sequencing data and roughly 84 million unique TCR sequences. The genetic ancestry cluster associated with self-reported Caucasian donors included 80% to 90% of the roughly 390 genotyped donors. The study was designed to test whether signatures of past pathogen exposure could be identified by cataloging public T cell receptors. Using immunosequencing, the study profiled T cell repertoires from some 670 subjects and related those repertoires to cytomegalovirus serostatus. In addition to the first cohort of 666 subjects, a separate validation cohort of approximately 120 different subjects was used. The study combined high-throughput TCR immunosequencing, statistical association of individual TCRs with disease status, and machine learning to predict cytomegalovirus infection status. In a later analysis, previously published TCR beta repertoires from 670 or so donors were re-analyzed and high-resolution HLA genotyping was added so that TCR occurrence patterns could be studied. The later analysis used no new phenotypic data to find candidate immune exposures, relying instead on TCR beta sequences and their occurrence across donors. In an earlier analysis of 587 of the donors, high-throughput TCR beta sequencing was used to judge whether each TCR beta V gene segment behaved as functional or pseudogenic. Donor age, sex, ethnicity and CMV serostatus were compiled alongside the repertoire data. A later genetic analysis took genome-wide SNP genotypes for about three fifths of the 666 donors and used that subset as a discovery cohort. All discovery cohort repertoires had been generated using a single sequencing platform. Both class I and class II loci were covered by HLA typing, at four-digit resolution. Typing coverage varied by locus: about 629-630 donors for A, B, C, DRB1 and DQB1; about 520 for DQA1; over 600 for DPA1; 400 to 480 for DPB1. About five DR-DQ haplotypes were treated as single units for association and clustering because of strong linkage in the cohort. On average, around 240,000 unique TCR beta nucleotide sequences were sequenced per donor among some 420 genotyped donors of the cohort, with roughly 18% of those sequences being non-productive. The research as a whole found: According to the authors, the approach could potentially be generalized to other disease states and immunological phenotypes. The earlier analysis of fewer than 750 of the donors excluded approximately 15 rarely observed V segments, including chromosome 9 orphons, because counts were too low. Compared with equally common non-associated chains, HLA-associated TCR beta chains in a later analysis were more clonally expanded and had lower generation probabilities. Because some donors lacked HLA typing at each locus, the association tests relied only on the typed subset. Correlated functional status among segregating V segments might reflect linkage disequilibrium, but an unknown experimental factor could not be ruled out. Three of the identified cytomegalovirus-associated TCR beta chains were confirmed in vitro to be specific for cytomegalovirus antigens. In a later analysis, most CMV-associated TCR beta chains were found to appear HLA-restricted, with HLA associations seemingly driven largely by CMV exposure. Only TCR beta chains were sequenced in this cohort, and the absence of alpha or paired-chain data limited detectable features. CMV serostatus was the only immune exposure information available for the cohort. A later genetic analysis reported fewer N-insertions in productive TCRs among donors in an Asian-associated ancestry cluster than the roughly 620-donor mean. A total of fewer than 200 TCR beta chains were listed by the study as associated with cytomegalovirus. Some IMGT-functional V segments, including TRBV6-2 and TRBV6-3, could not be distinguished by the 87-base-pair reads and were therefore excluded. Broadly in line with IMGT annotations, most TCR beta V segments showed up in productive rearrangements about 87% or about 30% of the time in an earlier analysis of approximately 600 of the donors. A later genetic analysis associated a missense DCLRE1C variant with V-gene and J-gene trimming of TCR beta chains, and an independent cohort replicated the association. A cluster of highly shared sequence variants was judged likely to represent a technical artifact of the sequencing pipeline. While some public TCRs were present in many individuals, most TCR sequences turned up only very rarely across donors. The classifier was reported to diagnose cytomegalovirus status with high specificity and sensitivity in both the original and validation cohorts. In a later analysis, the rate of TCR association differed among HLA loci, with DRB1 alleles having the most associated TCRs and HLA-C alleles having the fewest. Presence/absence analyses assumed roughly uniform sequencing depth across donors, an assumption that may not hold. A further reported finding was that TCR beta sequences accurately predicted the HLA-A and HLA-B alleles for most subjects in the first cohort. Strong co-occurrence of HLA alleles, especially DR and DQ, made assigning TCR associations to individual alleles difficult. According to a later analysis, parvovirus B19, influenza, CMV and Epstein-Barr virus appeared linked to several top co-occurrence clusters. A later analysis associated about 17,000 TCR beta sequences with specific HLA alleles at a false discovery rate of 0.05.

The cohort was made up of roughly 670 healthy bone marrow donors. At the time of sampling, all cohort members were nominally healthy, though unrecorded immune exposures were likely present. The donor tested CMV seropositive and was one of the 289 seropositive cohort members. Each donor provided a peripheral blood sample, and peripheral blood mononuclear cells were used for TCR beta sequencing. The Qiagen DNeasy Blood Extraction Kit was used to extract genomic DNA from the blood cell samples. The library relied on the immunoSEQ multiplex PCR assay. A mixture of 60 forward primers for TCR Vbeta segments and 13 reverse primers for TCR Jbeta segments was used in the multiplex PCR. The CDR3 region of rearranged TCR beta genes was amplified from genomic DNA with a multiplex PCR assay. The Illumina HiSeq System was used to sequence the amplified TCR beta libraries as 87-base-pair reads. The study's processing was this. A later analysis tallied roughly 76 million unique TCR beta chains across the 550 to 850 repertoires, and about 10 million of those chains were shared by two or more donors. To remove PCR and sequencing errors, raw reads were error-corrected and collapsed into unique sequences using a nearest-neighbor algorithm that merged closely related sequences. V, D and J gene segments were assigned by aligning CDR3 sequences to IMGT reference sequences. For a sequence to be retained, a match of at least six nucleotides to both a V gene segment and a J gene segment was required. A rearrangement counted as productive if the CDR3 had no stop codons and remained in frame with V and J, and every other rearrangement counted as non-productive. CDR3 was defined according to IMGT convention as the region running from the second conserved V-encoded cysteine to the conserved J-encoded phenylalanine. The earlier analysis of some 600 of the donors excluded sequences that lacked an unambiguous match to a single V gene segment. An earlier analysis of 587 of the donors classified V segments as functional when productive rearrangements were above 56.7% and as segregating when the standard deviation between donors was above 5%. To diagnose cytomegalovirus status from the catalog of TCR beta chain sequences, a statistical classification framework was built. In a later analysis, V and J genes were assigned by comparing TCR nucleotide sequences against IMGT/GENE-DB human TR gene sequences. A later analysis assigned CDR3 sequences and most-parsimonious VDJ recombination scenarios with the TCRdist pipeline. In a later analysis, each TCR beta chain was defined by its CDR3 amino acid sequence together with its V-gene family, and reads without a unique V-gene family were excluded. To address suspected cross-contamination and a sequencing artifact, a later analysis removed a few hundred highly shared, low-generation-probability nucleotide sequences. In a later analysis, a clonal expansion index for each public chain was calculated from normalized within-repertoire ranks of inferred template counts. A later analysis computed generation probabilities with a VDJ recombination model fitted to out-of-frame rearrangements, and checked the results against IGoR. Hypergeometric tests were used in a later analysis to score TCR-TCR, TCR-HLA and TCR-CMV co-occurrence, with a repertoire-size bias correction applied to the TCR pairs. To estimate false discovery rates, a later analysis permuted the HLA or CMV assignments 20 times. In a later analysis, co-occurring TCRs were grouped with DBSCAN, and TCRdist sequence similarity was added when clustering was performed within HLA-allele-positive subsets. Repertoires with fewer than 30,000 or more than 120,000 public chains were left out of co-occurrence clustering, as were four to six repertoires with anomalous nucleotide sharing. Held by TCRdb, this immuneACCESS table contains in-frame sequences only and omits some clones. Under half of the omission traces to an unresolved V gene where checked; the cause of the rest is unknown. V, J and clone size derive from that table, while D and trimming were established from the DNA sequence. In all, the sample holds roughly 87,000 clones, and roughly three quarters of those were seen once. About 15% of the sample goes to the ten largest clones.

This clonotype was obtained from a woman in her thirties or forties in good health and CMV-seropositive. This chain joins TRBV6-5 to TRBJ2-1, with TRBD2 identical over 7 junction bases. The specimen sequenced was PBMCs. The CDR3 reads as follows: CASSLRTRSNEQFF. In nucleotides, the sequence is TGTGCCAGCAGTCTACGGACTAGAAGTAATGAGCAGTTCTTC.